This T cell receptor beta chain was captured by sequencing in a study of blood T cell repertoires in COVID-19. Study summary: The origin of the acute and convalescent COVID-19 samples was the United States, Italy and Spain.

Per the authors' pipeline: Estimation of nucleated cell counts relied on the amplification of reference gene primers. Assay: immunoSEQ multiplex PCR; the TCRdb copy retains only in-frame clones and omits some. That table supplies the V and J calls and clone size; D and trimming were determined from the DNA. This sample has 280,000 or so clones, with 70% to 90% found just once. This clone has just one count. The sample was peripheral blood. The sequence derives from a man in his late teens or twenties with active or convalescent COVID-19.

The CDR3 nucleotides read TGTGCCAGCGGGGCCGGGTCAGGCCGAGAGACCCAGTACTTC. This translates into CASGAGSGRETQYF. The chain carries TRBV9 and TRBJ2-5; the D gene is possibly TRBD1 (5 bases). The CDR3 runs to 14 residues. Germline CDR1 reads SGDLS; CDR2 reads YYNGEE. Between the trimmed V and J ends, which lost 7 bases and 4 bases, there was a span of 17 bases.